This TCR beta chain was observed in a study of T cell responses to AZD1222 COVID-19 vaccine. To note about this clone: Its target is unknown.

The CDR3 length is 15 residues. Germline CDR1 SGHAT, CDR2 FQNNGV. V was pared by 6 bases and J by 1 base, with 15 bases between. TCRdb keeps only in-frame clones here, not all; method: immunoSEQ multiplex PCR. The data contain 100,000 to 150,000 clones, 89% of them singletons. General study findings and limits: The peak T cell response came first, and repertoires were sampled only after it. Seropositive status at baseline applied to only six AZD1222 recipients.

The input for sequencing was peripheral blood, taken on day 0 of AZD1222 vaccination. This receptor was obtained from an adult in good health. This chain connects TRBV11-2 to TRBJ2-5; D unclear. Here the CDR3 reads CASRLMYQTQETQYF. DNA for the CDR3: TGTGCCAGCAGGCTCATGTACCAGACCCAAGAGACCCAGTACTTC.